This TCR beta chain derives from a study of T cells in Graves' hyperthyroidism and ophthalmopathy. Overall study: At the time of initial diagnosis and before any treatment, peripheral blood was collected.

Template material for amplifying TCR beta CDR3 regions consisted of RNA transcripts. Using the HTBI primer set, a first-round RT-PCR was run on the TCR CDR3. From the multiplex PCR reads, TCRdb called clonotypes with MiXCR, one entry per CDR3 protein. The sample lists approximately 570,000 distinct CDR3 sequences, roughly 21% occurring once. For ophthalmopathy patients, the Clinical Activity Score was at least 3 and the NOSPECS grade at least 4; duration was under 3 months. This clonotype was observed at least ten times. Antigen unknown. Study outcomes and limitations: In the analysis, a 13 V-J model separated ophthalmopathy from stable hyperthyroidism.

V shed 1 base, J shed 3 bases, and the junction held 8 bases outside the gene matches. In germline, CDR1 is LGHNT, CDR2 FRNRAP. CDR3 length: 17 amino acids. The sample comprised blood. This TCR derives from a man in his forties with Graves' ophthalmopathy. The chain uses TRBV12-5 and TRBJ2-1, with TRBD2 matching 8 bases. The CDR3 coding sequence is TGTGCTAGTGGTTTGGGCGGGAGCGGGGGAATCTACAATGAGCAGTTCTTC. Encoded protein: CASGLGGSGGIYNEQFF.